This entry is about one TCR beta chain. This entry comes from a study of blood T cell repertoires in COVID-19. Study in general: Donors in the United States, Italy and Spain gave samples during acute or convalescent COVID-19. PBMCs, B-cell-depleted T cells, or T cells were the source of the cDNA or gDNA that made up the material.

CDR3 length: 13 amino acids. Germline-derived CDR1 and CDR2 are SQVTM and ANQGSEA. After removal of 6 bases from V and 4 bases from J, the junction contained 9 bases not matched to a gene. Clones were sequenced by immunoSEQ multiplex PCR, and TCRdb holds only the in-frame ones, with some missing. The table records hundreds of thousands of clones, approximately 90% of them present only once. Sequencing was performed on PBMCs or T cells enriched from blood (not recorded which). The TCR was taken from a woman in her thirties or forties who had recovered from COVID-19. This chain links TRBV29-1 with TRBJ2-7; 7 bases are shared with TRBD1. Here the CDR3 reads CSVVPTGKYEQYF. DNA of the CDR3: TGCAGCGTCGTACCGACAGGGAAGTACGAGCAGTACTTC.